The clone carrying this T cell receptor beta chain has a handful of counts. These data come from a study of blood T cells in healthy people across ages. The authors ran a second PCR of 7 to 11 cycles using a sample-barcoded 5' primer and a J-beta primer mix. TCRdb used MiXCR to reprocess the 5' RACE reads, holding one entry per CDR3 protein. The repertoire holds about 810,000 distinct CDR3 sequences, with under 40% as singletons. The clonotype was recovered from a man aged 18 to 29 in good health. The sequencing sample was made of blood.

The CDR3 nucleotides are TGCAGTGCTAGAGTCGGGACAGGGGTAGGGGAGCAGTACTTC. Its translation: CSARVGTGVGEQYF. The rearrangement links TRBV20-1 to TRBJ2-7; 10 nucleotides match TRBD1. The V gene end was trimmed by 1 base and the J gene end by 7 bases; junction bases not matched to a gene: 7. Per the germline V gene, CDR1 is DFQATT and CDR2 is SNEGSKA (reference sequence). The CDR3 is 14 amino acids.